The 3 T cell receptor beta chains below all came from one sample that was sequenced in a study of PD-1 blockade in classical Hodgkin lymphoma (dated by TCRdb to 2020 to 2021). The library came from the immunoSEQ multiplex PCR assay. The clones in this table, taken by TCRdb from immuneACCESS, are in-frame only. Not every clone is retained; where verified, under half of the shortfall comes from an unresolved V gene, and the cause of the rest is unknown. In this sample the table shows 70,000 or so clones, nearly 95% of which occur a single time. The ten top clones hold over 2.5% of the sample. Sample time point, as interpreted from the label and publication: newly diagnosed, previously untreated cHL patient sample. Sequencing was carried out using peripheral blood mononuclear cells (PBMCs). These receptors were obtained from a human donor with classical Hodgkin lymphoma.

The V and J genes are TRBV18 and TRBJ2-7, with D possibly being TRBD1 (5 bases). The CDR3 runs to 12 residues. Germline CDR1 KGHSH, CDR2 LQKENI. Deletions cut 3 bases from V and 9 bases from J, with 12 bases between. In nucleotides, the CDR3 is TGTGCCAGCTCACCGGACCTGCAGGGGCAGTACTTC. Translated, it gives CASSPDLQGQYF.

This clone was found once. This chain links TRBV28 with TRBJ2-7, with TRBD2 identical over 7 bases. The V gene end was trimmed by 8 bases and the J gene end by 4 bases; junction bases not matched to a gene: 2. From germline, CDR1 is MDHEN and CDR2 SYDVKM. The CDR3 length is 11 residues. The CDR3: CASRGGYEQYF. In nucleotides, the CDR3 is TGTGCCAGCCGGGGAGGGTACGAGCAGTACTTC.

V is TRBV18 and J is TRBJ1-5; D is unresolved. Germline V gene sequence: CDR1 KGHSH, CDR2 LQKENI. Trimming took 5 bases from V and 8 from J, leaving 16 bases between them. This CDR3 has 14 amino acids. The CDR3 DNA follows: TGTGCCAGCTCAGCCGAGGGTTTTTGGGAGCCCCAGCATTTT. This sequence encodes CASSAEGFWEPQHF.